This passage covers 27 T cell receptor beta chains from one sample sequenced in a study of T cells in Graves' hyperthyroidism and ophthalmopathy. Regions amplified from RNA transcripts were the TCR beta CDR3 regions. When the TCR CDR3 underwent first-round RT-PCR, the HTBI primer set was used. MiXCR, run by TCRdb on the multiplex PCR reads, gives a single entry per CDR3 protein. This repertoire shows about 300,000 distinct CDR3 sequences, around 19% found once; its top ten account for approximately 37%. Sequences were obtained from blood. These receptors all stem from a man over 45 with Graves' ophthalmopathy.

Ten or more counts support this clonotype. V gene TRBV20-1 combines with J gene TRBJ2-7, with TRBD1 identical over 12 bases. The CDR3 is 14 amino acids. Germline V gene sequence: CDR1 DFQATT, CDR2 SNEGSKA (reference sequence). V was pared by 6 bases and J by 6 bases, with 9 bases of the junction left unmatched. The CDR3 loop is CSALPGQGAGEQYF. CDR3 nucleotide sequence: TGCAGTGCCCTCCCGGGACAGGGGGCGGGCGAGCAGTACTTC.

To note about this clonotype: Given a much more abundant clone one base away, this may be a read error. This chain uses TRBV2 with TRBJ2-1; D remains ambiguous. The J call may be wrong; the DNA end is better matched by TRBJ2-7. CDR1 is SNHLY and CDR2 is FYNNEI in the germline V gene. This CDR3 has 14 residues. The DNA of the CDR3 is TGTGCCAGCAAAGTGGGTAGGTCCTACAATGAGCAGTACTTC. This gives the protein CASKVGRSYNEQYF.

The chain employs TRBV5-5 and TRBJ2-3; D is possibly TRBD1 (7 bases). V lost 4 bases and J 6 bases, leaving 15 bases between the germline ends. Germline values: CDR1 SGHKS, CDR2 YYEKEE (reference sequence). This CDR3 comprises 14 residues. In DNA, the CDR3 is TGTGCCAGCAGCCAGGGGGGTGTCGGGGATACGCAGTATTTT. The encoded protein is CASSQGGVGDTQYF.

The chain carries TRBV29-1 and TRBJ1-2; 9 bases fit TRBD1. The germline V gene has CDR1 SQVTM and CDR2 ANQGSEA. The V and J ends lost 5 bases and 3 bases, in that order; junction bases with no gene match: 13. The CDR3 is 16 amino acids. In DNA form, the CDR3 reads TGCAGCGTTCTTTCCCGGGACAGGGAGGCCCACTATGGCTACACCTTC. Amino acids: CSVLSRDREAHYGYTF.

This clonotype occurred a few times. The chain employs TRBV3-1 and TRBJ1-2; D gene unclear. V was trimmed by 9 bases and J by 8 bases, leaving 4 bases between them. Germline V gene lookup returns CDR1 LGHDT and CDR2 YNNKEL (reference sequence). This CDR3 spans 8 amino acids. CDR3 amino acids: CARRGYTF. As DNA, the CDR3 is TGTGCCAGGAGGGGCTACACCTTC.

This clonotype was observed many times. The chain carries TRBV11-1 and TRBJ2-1; no definite D call. The V gene lost 0 bases and the J gene lost 5 bases, with 8 bases spanning the gap. Germline-derived CDR1 and CDR2 are SGHAT and FQDESV (reference sequence). The CDR3 spans 14 residues. The CDR3 here is CASSLAWQDNEQFF. The CDR3 coding sequence is TGTGCCAGCAGCTTAGCCTGGCAGGACAATGAGCAGTTCTTC.

This clonotype was seen just once. The chain carries TRBV29-1 and TRBJ2-2, with a weak D call TRBD2 (5 bases). The CDR3 is 15 residues long. V shed 5 bases and J shed 3 bases, with 16 bases lying between them. Germline V gene data show CDR1 as SQVTM and CDR2 as ANQGSEA. The CDR3 reads CSVPGGGGYTGELFF. The CDR3 DNA is TGCAGCGTTCCTGGAGGTGGCGGCTACACCGGGGAGCTGTTTTTT.

In its sample, this clonotype was seen many times. The chain combines TRBV5-1 with TRBJ2-6; the D gene could be TRBD1 or TRBD2 (5 bases each). The germline V gene has CDR1 SGHRS and CDR2 YFSETQ. This CDR3 region has 16 residues. Trimming took off 3 bases at V and 3 bases at J, with 13 bases between the two ends. For the CDR3, the DNA is TGCGCCAGCAGCTCTGGGGGTGGCCATGGGGCCAACGTCCTGACTTTC. Translating it yields CASSSGGGHGANVLTF.

The rearrangement uses TRBV25-1 and TRBJ2-1; D is unresolved. The ends were cut back, 1 base at V and 0 bases at J, with 13 bases in the middle. This CDR3 is built from 17 residues. From germline, CDR1 is MGHDK and CDR2 SYGVNS. CDR3 bases: TGTGCCAGCAGTGAATCCTATGTCAGGTTCTCCTACAATGAGCAGTTCTTC. Its translation: CASSESYVRFSYNEQFF.

The rearrangement links TRBV27 to TRBJ2-3; 10 bases map to TRBD1. The CDR3 runs to 15 residues. V dropped 4 bases and J dropped 5; count of bases not matched to a gene: 6. The germline gives CDR1 MNHEY, CDR2 SMNVEV (reference sequence). CDR3 nucleotide sequence: TGTGCCAGCAGTTCGCGACAGGGGGCGGGAGATACGCAGTATTTT. Its protein is CASSSRQGAGDTQYF.

This clonotype was detected many times. J is TRBJ2-5 and V is TRBV28, with TRBD1 identical over 8 bases. This CDR3 has 17 amino acids. V gave up 2 bases and J gave up 5 bases; unmatched junction bases: 13. Germline CDR1 reads MDHEN; CDR2 reads SYDVKM. The CDR3 reads CASSLVVGSGGSETQYF. In DNA, the CDR3 is TGTGCCAGCAGTTTAGTCGTTGGGTCAGGGGGCAGCGAGACCCAGTACTTC.

This clonotype was recorded at least ten times. The rearrangement links TRBV29-1 to TRBJ1-1; the D gene is possibly TRBD1 (5 bases). Deletions cut 4 bases from V and 0 bases from J, with 18 bases between. From germline, CDR1 is SQVTM and CDR2 ANQGSEA. CDR3 length: 16 amino acids. Written as DNA, the CDR3 is TGCAGCGTTGTGGAAGGGGCCAGTTACCTGAACACTGAAGCTTTCTTT. Translated, it gives CSVVEGASYLNTEAFF.

The sample holds a few counts of this clonotype. The chain carries TRBV28 and TRBJ1-1, with 10 bases that match TRBD1. Germline trimming cut 2 bases from V and 1 base from J; bases unmatched to any gene: 1. The CDR3 loop spans 15 amino acids. The germline V gene has CDR1 MDHEN and CDR2 SYDVKM. CDR3 sequence reads: CASSLGDRGNTEAFF. The CDR3 DNA is TGTGCCAGCAGTTTAGGGGACAGGGGGAACACTGAAGCTTTCTTT.

This clonotype was seen many times. The CDR3 region is CASSPRGISSDTQYF. The DNA of the CDR3 is TGTGCCAGCAGTCCTAGGGGGATCTCGTCAGATACGCAGTATTTT. V and J are TRBV28 and TRBJ2-3; a possible D gene is TRBD1 (6 bases). The V end was cut by 5 bases, the J end by 4 bases, with 16 bases between. The germline CDR1 and CDR2 sequences are MDHEN and SYDVKM. This CDR3 spans 15 amino acids.

On this clonotype: At one of its ends the junction is not consistent with the germline gene, which may arise from a read error. The chain is built from TRBV7-7 and TRBJ2-2; 8 bases line up with TRBD2. This CDR3 has 14 amino acids. Per the germline V gene, CDR1 is SSHAT and CDR2 is FNYEAQ (reference sequence). The CDR3 DNA follows: TGTGCCAGCAGCTTAGAACTAGCGGCCGGGGGGCTGTTTTTT. Its protein is CASSLELAAGGLFF.

This clonotype showed up just a few times. V and J are TRBV27 and TRBJ2-1, with D possibly matching TRBD1 (6 bases). The CDR3 contains 15 residues. Germline CDR1 reads MNHEY; CDR2 reads SMNVEV (reference sequence). The ends were cut back, 6 bases at V and 4 bases at J, with 16 bases in the middle. The CDR3 region has the DNA TGTGCCAGCAGGGACAGTGGGGTTGGGTACAATGAGCAGTTCTTC. As protein: CASRDSGVGYNEQFF.

This clonotype showed up many times. The chain carries TRBV20-1 and TRBJ2-5; 9 bases are a match to TRBD2. V dropped 1 base and J dropped 6; count of bases not matched to a gene: 9. The CDR3 totals 15 residues. CDR1 is DFQATT and CDR2 is SNEGSKA in the germline V gene (reference sequence). CDR3 protein: CSARAFSGRIQTQYF. The DNA for the CDR3 is TGCAGTGCTAGAGCCTTTAGCGGGAGAATACAGACCCAGTACTTC.

This clonotype was recorded a few times. The chain recombines TRBV24-1 with TRBJ2-1; 10 nucleotides align to TRBD1. Looked up from germline, CDR1 is KGHDR and CDR2 is SFDVKD. V shed 8 bases and J 4 bases; nucleotides not matched to a gene: 7. This CDR3 has 15 residues. The CDR3 loop reads CATTPGQGGYNEQFF. CDR3 sequence (DNA): TGTGCCACCACTCCCGGACAGGGGGGATACAATGAGCAGTTCTTC.

The J gene is TRBJ1-2, the V gene TRBV20-1; D is possibly TRBD1 (6 bases). V was cut by 5 bases and J by 8 bases, with 15 bases left in between. Per germline, CDR1 DFQATT and CDR2 SNEGSKA (reference sequence). The CDR3 extends over 12 amino acids. DNA of the CDR3: TGCAGTGCTCCCTCAGGGGCAAAGGGCTACACCTTC. It specifies CSAPSGAKGYTF.

This clonotype was seen repeatedly, ten times or more. This chain connects TRBV5-1 to TRBJ1-1; possible D gene TRBD1, 5 bases. Deletions cut 4 bases from V and 1 base from J, with 14 bases between. This CDR3 is built from 15 residues. Germline CDR1 and CDR2: SGHRS and YFSETQ. Here the CDR3 reads CASSVRGHSNTEAFF. CDR3 DNA sequence: TGCGCCAGCAGCGTCCGAGGACACTCGAACACTGAAGCTTTCTTT.

There are many counts of this clonotype. The genes are TRBV7-3 and TRBJ2-3, with TRBD2 identical over 9 bases. The germline V gene encodes CDR1 SGHTA and CDR2 FQGTGA. This CDR3 spans 18 amino acids. The V gene end was trimmed by 2 bases and the J gene end by 6 bases; junction bases not matched to a gene: 15. CDR3 loop: CASSLLGLARVPGDTQYF. The CDR3 nucleotides read TGTGCCAGCAGCTTATTGGGACTAGCTCGGGTTCCAGGGGATACGCAGTATTTT.

V usage is TRBV7-8 and J usage is TRBJ2-3; TRBD1 or TRBD2 may be the D gene (7 bases each). Looked up from germline, CDR1 is SGHVS and CDR2 is FQNEAQ. V was shortened by 5 bases and J by 4 bases, with 16 bases between the two germline ends. The CDR3 is 15 residues long. The CDR3 sequence is CASSREGGGADTQYF. The CDR3 DNA follows: TGTGCCAGCAGCCGTGAGGGAGGGGGCGCAGATACGCAGTATTTT.

This clonotype was seen many times. The chain is built from TRBV18 and TRBJ1-1, with D possibly being TRBD1 (6 bases). Germline V CDR1 and CDR2: KGHSH, LQKENI. The CDR3 has 17 residues. The V end lost 3 bases, the J end lost 5 bases, and 22 bases lay between the germline ends. Here the CDR3 DNA reads TGTGCCAGCTCACCGACCTCCGGGGGGGGCTATGGGACTGAAGCTTTCTTT. Translating it yields CASSPTSGGGYGTEAFF.

This clonotype has a handful of counts. This chain links TRBV12-3 or TRBV12-4 with TRBJ1-1; unclear D gene. V was clipped by 1 base and J by 5 bases, with 11 bases between them. This CDR3 is built from 14 residues. CDR3 protein: CASSLVGGWTEAFF. CDR3 coding DNA: TGTGCCAGCAGTTTAGTTGGCGGTTGGACTGAAGCTTTCTTT.

This clonotype appeared many times. V gene TRBV7-8 combines with J gene TRBJ2-5; the D gene could be TRBD1 or TRBD2 (5 bases each). The CDR3 has 16 residues. Per germline, CDR1 SGHVS and CDR2 FQNEAQ. The V end was cut by 3 bases, the J end by 5 bases, with 19 bases between. CDR3 sequence reads: CASSFWDQTVYETQYF. Written as DNA, the CDR3 is TGTGCCAGCAGCTTTTGGGACCAGACCGTTTATGAGACCCAGTACTTC.

J is TRBJ2-7 and V is TRBV5-1; no firm D call. Germline CDR1 is SGHRS and CDR2 is YFSETQ. With 2 bases removed from V and 3 bases from J, the gap between germline ends came to 12 bases. This CDR3 is built from 14 residues. CDR3 nucleotides: TGCGCCAGCAGCTTCGTAGGCGCCCTCTACGAGCAGTACTTC. Translation: CASSFVGALYEQYF. Looking up the rest from reference TRBV5-1 and TRBJ2-7 gives the full variable domain: KAGVTQTPRYLIKTRGQQVTLSCSPISGHRSVSWYQQTPGQGLQFLFEYFSETQRNKGNFPGRFSGRQFSNSRSEMNVSTLELGDSALYLCASSFVGALYEQYFGPGTRLTVT.

The table lists this clonotype with a few counts. This chain links TRBV2 with TRBJ2-7, with 11 bases matching TRBD2. Germline V gene data show CDR1 as SNHLY and CDR2 as FYNNEI. V lost 5 bases to trimming and J lost 2 bases; unmatched junction nucleotides: 5. The CDR3 loop spans 15 amino acids. The CDR3 here is CASSLYSGRAYEQYF. The CDR3 coding sequence is TGTGCCAGCAGTTTATATAGCGGGAGGGCCTACGAGCAGTACTTC.